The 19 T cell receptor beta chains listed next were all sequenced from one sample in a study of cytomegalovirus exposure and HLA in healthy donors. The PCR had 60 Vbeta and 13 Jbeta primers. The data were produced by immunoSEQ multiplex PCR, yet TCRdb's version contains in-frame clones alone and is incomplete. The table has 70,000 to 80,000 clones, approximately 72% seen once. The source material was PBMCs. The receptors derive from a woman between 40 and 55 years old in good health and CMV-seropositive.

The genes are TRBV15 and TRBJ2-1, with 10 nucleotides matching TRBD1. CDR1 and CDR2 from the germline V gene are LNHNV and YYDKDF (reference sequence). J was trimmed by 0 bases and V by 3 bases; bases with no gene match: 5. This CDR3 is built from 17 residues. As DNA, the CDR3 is TGTGCCACCAGCAGGGGACAGGGGTCGAGCTCCTACAATGAGCAGTTCTTC. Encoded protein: CATSRGQGSSSYNEQFF.

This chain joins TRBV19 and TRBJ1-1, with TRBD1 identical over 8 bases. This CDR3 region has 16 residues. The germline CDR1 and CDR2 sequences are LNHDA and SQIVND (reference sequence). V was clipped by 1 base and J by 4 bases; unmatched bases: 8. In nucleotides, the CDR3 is TGTGCCAGTAGTATAGTCGGGACAGGCTCGAGCACTGAAGCTTTCTTT. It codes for CASSIVGTGSSTEAFF.

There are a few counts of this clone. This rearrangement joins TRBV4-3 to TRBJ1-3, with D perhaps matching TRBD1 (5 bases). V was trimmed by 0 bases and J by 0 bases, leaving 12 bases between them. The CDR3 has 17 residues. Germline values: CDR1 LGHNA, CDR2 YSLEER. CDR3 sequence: CASSQDLDTRSGNTIYF. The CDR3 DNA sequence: TGCGCCAGCAGCCAAGACCTGGACACCCGCTCTGGAAACACCATATATTTT.

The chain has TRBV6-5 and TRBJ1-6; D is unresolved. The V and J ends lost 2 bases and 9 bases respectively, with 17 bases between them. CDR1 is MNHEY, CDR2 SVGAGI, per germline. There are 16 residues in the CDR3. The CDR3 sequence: CASSYIPPGMTSPLHF. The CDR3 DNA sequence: TGTGCCAGCAGTTACATCCCCCCGGGGATGACTTCACCCCTCCACTTT.

CDR3 sequence reads: CASSLQHLGFYEQYF. The CDR3 DNA follows: TGTGCCAGCAGCTTACAACACCTCGGGTTCTACGAGCAGTACTTC. The chain has TRBV5-5 and TRBJ2-7; D remains ambiguous. V lost 2 bases and J lost 3, with 15 bases in between. Per the germline V gene, CDR1 is SGHKS and CDR2 is YYEKEE (reference sequence). The length of the CDR3 is 15 residues.

The CDR3 bases are TGTGCCAGCTCACCGGGCAGAAACACCGGGGAGCTGTTTTTT. It specifies CASSPGRNTGELFF. The chain is built from TRBV18 and TRBJ2-2; D is ambiguous. The CDR3 is made up of 14 amino acids. In germline, CDR1 is KGHSH, CDR2 LQKENI. The V end was cut by 3 bases, the J end by 2 bases, with 7 bases between.

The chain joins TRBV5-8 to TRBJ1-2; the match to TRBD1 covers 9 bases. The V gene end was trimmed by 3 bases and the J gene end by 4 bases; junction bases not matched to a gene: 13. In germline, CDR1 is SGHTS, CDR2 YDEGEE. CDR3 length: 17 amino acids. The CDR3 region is CASSWNNRDREAYGYTF. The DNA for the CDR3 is TGTGCCAGCAGCTGGAACAACCGGGACAGGGAAGCCTATGGCTACACCTTC.

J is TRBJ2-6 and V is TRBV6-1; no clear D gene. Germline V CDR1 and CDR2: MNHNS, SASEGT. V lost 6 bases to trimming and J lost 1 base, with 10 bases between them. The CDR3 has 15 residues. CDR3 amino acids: CASRTDTSGANVLTF. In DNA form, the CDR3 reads TGTGCCAGCAGGACCGACACTTCTGGGGCCAACGTCCTGACTTTC.

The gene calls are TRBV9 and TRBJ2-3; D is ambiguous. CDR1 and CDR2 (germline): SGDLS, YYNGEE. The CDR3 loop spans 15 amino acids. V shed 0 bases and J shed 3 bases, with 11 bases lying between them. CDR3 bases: TGTGCCAGCAGCGTAGAGAATCCCGGGACAGATACGCAGTATTTT. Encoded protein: CASSVENPGTDTQYF.

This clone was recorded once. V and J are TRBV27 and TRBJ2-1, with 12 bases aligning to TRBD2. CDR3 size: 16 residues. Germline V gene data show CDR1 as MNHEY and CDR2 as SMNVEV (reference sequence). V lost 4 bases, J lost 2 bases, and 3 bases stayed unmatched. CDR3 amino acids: CASSSTSGGPYNEQFF. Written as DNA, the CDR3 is TGTGCCAGCAGTTCGACTAGCGGGGGTCCCTACAATGAGCAGTTCTTC.

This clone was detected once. CDR3 in DNA: TGTGCCATCAGTGATAGCGGGGGGAGCACAGATACGCAGTATTTT. It translates to CAISDSGGSTDTQYF. The chain is built from TRBV10-3 and TRBJ2-3, with TRBD2 matching over 10 bases. The CDR3 has 15 residues. The germline V gene has CDR1 ENHRY and CDR2 SYGVKD. With 3 bases clipped from V and 0 bases from J, the junction kept 0 bases outside the gene matches.

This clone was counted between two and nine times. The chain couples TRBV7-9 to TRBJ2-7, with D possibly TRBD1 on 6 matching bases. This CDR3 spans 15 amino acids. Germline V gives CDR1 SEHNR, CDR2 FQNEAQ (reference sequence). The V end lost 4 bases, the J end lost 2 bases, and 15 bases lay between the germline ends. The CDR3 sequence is CASSSPGTTTYEQYF. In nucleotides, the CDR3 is TGTGCCAGCAGCTCACCTGGGACAACCACCTACGAGCAGTACTTC.

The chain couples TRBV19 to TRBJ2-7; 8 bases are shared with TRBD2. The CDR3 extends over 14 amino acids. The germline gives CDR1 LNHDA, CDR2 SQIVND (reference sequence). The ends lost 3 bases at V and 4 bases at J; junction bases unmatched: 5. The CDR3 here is CASSIRAGEYEQYF. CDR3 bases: TGTGCCAGTAGTATTCGAGCGGGGGAATACGAGCAGTACTTC.

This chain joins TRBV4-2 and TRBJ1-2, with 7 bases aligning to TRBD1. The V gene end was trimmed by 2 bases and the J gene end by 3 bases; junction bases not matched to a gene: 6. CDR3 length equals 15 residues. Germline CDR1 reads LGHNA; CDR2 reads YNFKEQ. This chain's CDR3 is CASSQRGGADYGYTF. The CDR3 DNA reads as TGTGCCAGCAGCCAACGAGGGGGCGCGGACTATGGCTACACCTTC.

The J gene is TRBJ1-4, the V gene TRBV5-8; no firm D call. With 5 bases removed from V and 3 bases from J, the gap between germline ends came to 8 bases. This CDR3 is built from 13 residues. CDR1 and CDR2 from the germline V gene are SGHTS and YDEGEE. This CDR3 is CASSRRANEKLFF. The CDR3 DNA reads TGTGCCAGCAGTCGGAGGGCTAATGAAAAACTGTTTTTT.

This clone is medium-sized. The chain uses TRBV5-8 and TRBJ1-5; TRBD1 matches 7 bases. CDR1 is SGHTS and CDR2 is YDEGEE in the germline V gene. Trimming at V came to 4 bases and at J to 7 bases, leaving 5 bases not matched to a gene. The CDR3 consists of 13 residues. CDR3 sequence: CASSLYRGQPQHF. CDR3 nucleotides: TGTGCCAGCAGCCTGTACAGGGGCCAGCCCCAGCATTTT.

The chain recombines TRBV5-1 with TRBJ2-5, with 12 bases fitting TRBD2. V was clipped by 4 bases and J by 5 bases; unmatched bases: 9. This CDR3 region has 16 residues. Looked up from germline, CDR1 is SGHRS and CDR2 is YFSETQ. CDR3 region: CASSPSSGGAEETQYF. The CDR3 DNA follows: TGCGCCAGCAGCCCGTCTAGCGGGGGGGCCGAGGAGACCCAGTACTTC.

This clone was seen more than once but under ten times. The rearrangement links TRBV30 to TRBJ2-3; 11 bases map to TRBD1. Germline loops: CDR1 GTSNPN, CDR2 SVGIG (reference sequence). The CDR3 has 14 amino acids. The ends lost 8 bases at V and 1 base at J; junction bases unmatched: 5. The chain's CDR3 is CAGDRGIGTDTQYF. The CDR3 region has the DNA TGTGCCGGGGACAGGGGGATTGGCACAGATACGCAGTATTTT.

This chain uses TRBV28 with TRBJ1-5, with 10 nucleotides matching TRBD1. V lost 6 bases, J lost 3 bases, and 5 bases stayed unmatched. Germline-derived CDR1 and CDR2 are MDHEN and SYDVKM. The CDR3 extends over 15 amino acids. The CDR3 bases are TGTGCCAGCAGAGACGACAGGGGGCACAATCAGCCCCAGCATTTT. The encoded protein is CASRDDRGHNQPQHF. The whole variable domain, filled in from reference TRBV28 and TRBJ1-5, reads DVKVTQSSRYLVKRTGEKVFLECVQDMDHENMFWYRQDPGLGLRLIYFSYDVKMKEKGDIPEGYSVSREKKERFSLILESASTNQTSMYLCASRDDRGHNQPQHFGDGTRLSIL.